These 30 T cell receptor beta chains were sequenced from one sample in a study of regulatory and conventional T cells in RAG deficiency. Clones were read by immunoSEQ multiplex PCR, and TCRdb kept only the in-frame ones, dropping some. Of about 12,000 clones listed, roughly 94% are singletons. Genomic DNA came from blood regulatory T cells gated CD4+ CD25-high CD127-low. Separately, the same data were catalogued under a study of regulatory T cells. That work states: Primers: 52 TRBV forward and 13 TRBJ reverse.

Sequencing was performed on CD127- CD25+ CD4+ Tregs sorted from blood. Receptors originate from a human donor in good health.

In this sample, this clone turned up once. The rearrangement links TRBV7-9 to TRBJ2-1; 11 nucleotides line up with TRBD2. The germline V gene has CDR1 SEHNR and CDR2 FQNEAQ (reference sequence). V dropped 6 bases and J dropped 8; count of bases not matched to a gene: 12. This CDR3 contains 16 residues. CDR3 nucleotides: TGTGCCAGCAGTTACCGACTAGCGGGGAGTAGCGATGAGCAGTTCTTC. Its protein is CASSYRLAGSSDEQFF.

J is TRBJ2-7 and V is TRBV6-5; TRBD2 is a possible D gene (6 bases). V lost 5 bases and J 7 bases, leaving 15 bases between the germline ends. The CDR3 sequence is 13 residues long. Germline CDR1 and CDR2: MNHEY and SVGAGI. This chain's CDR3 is CASSRGVGREQYF. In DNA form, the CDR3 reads TGTGCCAGCAGTCGCGGGGTGGGCAGGGAGCAGTACTTC.

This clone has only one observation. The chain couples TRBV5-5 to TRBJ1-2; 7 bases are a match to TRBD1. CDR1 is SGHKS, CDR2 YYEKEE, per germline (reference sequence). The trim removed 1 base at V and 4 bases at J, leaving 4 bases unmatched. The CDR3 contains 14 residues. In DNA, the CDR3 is TGTGCCAGCAGCTTGAGGGACAGCCTCTATGGCTACACCTTC. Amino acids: CASSLRDSLYGYTF.

CDR3 residues: CASRPTGTGELFF. CDR3 nucleotides: TGTGCCAGCAGGCCAACGGGTACCGGGGAGCTGTTTTTT. The chain joins TRBV6-5 to TRBJ2-2; D is ambiguous. The CDR3 runs to 13 residues. The germline CDR1 and CDR2 sequences are MNHEY and SVGAGI. V was pared by 6 bases and J by 5 bases, with 10 bases between.

The CDR3 loop is CASSLSASGGHEQFF. CDR3 nucleotide sequence: TGCGCCAGCAGCTTGTCGGCTAGCGGGGGCCATGAGCAGTTCTTC. V and J are TRBV5-1 and TRBJ2-1, with 10 bases identical to TRBD2. From germline, CDR1 is SGHRS and CDR2 YFSETQ. The J segment lost 8 bases and the V segment lost 1 base, leaving 6 bases of the junction unmatched. CDR3 length: 15 amino acids.

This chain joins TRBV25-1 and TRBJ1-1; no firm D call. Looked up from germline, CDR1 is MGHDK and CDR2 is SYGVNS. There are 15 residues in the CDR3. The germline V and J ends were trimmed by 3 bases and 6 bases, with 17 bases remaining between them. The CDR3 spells CASSDPSDGIPEAFF. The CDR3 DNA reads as TGTGCCAGCAGTGATCCCTCGGACGGGATCCCTGAAGCTTTCTTT.

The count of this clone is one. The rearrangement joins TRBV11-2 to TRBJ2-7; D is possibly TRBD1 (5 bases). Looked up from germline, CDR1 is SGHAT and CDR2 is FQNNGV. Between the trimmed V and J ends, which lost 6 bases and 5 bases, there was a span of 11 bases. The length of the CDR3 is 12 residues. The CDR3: CASRNRRHEQYF. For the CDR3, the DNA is TGTGCCAGCAGAAACAGGCGCCACGAGCAGTACTTC.

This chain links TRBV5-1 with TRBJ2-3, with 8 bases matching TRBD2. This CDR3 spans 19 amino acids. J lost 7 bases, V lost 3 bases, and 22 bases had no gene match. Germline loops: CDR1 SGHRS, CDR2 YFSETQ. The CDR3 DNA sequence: TGCGCCAGCAGCTCTCCTCGTCTGGCGGGGGGCCCGCTAGTGAATACGCAGTATTTT. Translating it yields CASSSPRLAGGPLVNTQYF.

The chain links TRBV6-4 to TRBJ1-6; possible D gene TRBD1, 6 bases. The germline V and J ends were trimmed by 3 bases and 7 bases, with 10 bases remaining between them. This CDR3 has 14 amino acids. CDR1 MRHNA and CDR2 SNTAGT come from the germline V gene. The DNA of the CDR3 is TGTGCCAGCAGTGAGGGGGCGCGGAATTCACCCCTCCACTTT. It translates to CASSEGARNSPLHF.

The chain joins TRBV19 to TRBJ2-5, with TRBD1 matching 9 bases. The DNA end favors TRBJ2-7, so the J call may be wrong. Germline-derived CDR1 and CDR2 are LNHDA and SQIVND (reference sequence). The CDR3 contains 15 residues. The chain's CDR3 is CASSIQGTGFYEQYF. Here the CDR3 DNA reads TGTGCCAGTAGTATACAAGGGACAGGGTTCTACGAGCAGTACTTC.

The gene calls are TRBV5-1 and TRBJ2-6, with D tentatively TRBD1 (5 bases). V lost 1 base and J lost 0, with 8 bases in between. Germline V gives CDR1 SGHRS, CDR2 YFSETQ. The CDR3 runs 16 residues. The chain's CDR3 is CASSLPQGSGANVLTF. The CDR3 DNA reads TGCGCCAGCAGCTTGCCCCAGGGCTCTGGGGCCAACGTCCTGACTTTC. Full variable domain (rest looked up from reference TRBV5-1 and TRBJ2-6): KAGVTQTPRYLIKTRGQQVTLSCSPISGHRSVSWYQQTPGQGLQFLFEYFSETQRNKGNFPGRFSGRQFSNSRSEMNVSTLELGDSALYLCASSLPQGSGANVLTFGAGSRLTVL.

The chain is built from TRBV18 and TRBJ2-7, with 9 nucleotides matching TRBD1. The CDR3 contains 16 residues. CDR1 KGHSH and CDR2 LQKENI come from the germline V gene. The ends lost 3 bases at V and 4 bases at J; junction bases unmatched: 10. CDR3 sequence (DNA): TGTGCCAGCTCACCTTCCGGACAGGGGATTGGGTACGAGCAGTACTTC. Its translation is CASSPSGQGIGYEQYF.

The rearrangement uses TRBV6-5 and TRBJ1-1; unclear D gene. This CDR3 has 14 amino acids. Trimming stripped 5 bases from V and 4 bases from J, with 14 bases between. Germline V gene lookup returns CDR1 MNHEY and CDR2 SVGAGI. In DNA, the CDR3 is TGTGCCAGCAGTGTGGACCCTGGGAGCACTGAAGCTTTCTTT. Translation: CASSVDPGSTEAFF.

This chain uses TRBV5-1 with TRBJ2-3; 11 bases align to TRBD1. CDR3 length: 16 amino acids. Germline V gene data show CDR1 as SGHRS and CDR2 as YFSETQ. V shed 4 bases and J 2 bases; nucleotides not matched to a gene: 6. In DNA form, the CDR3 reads TGCGCCAGCAGCGGGGGGACAGGGGGGATCACAGATACGCAGTATTTT. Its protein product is CASSGGTGGITDTQYF. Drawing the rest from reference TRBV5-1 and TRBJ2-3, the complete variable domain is KAGVTQTPRYLIKTRGQQVTLSCSPISGHRSVSWYQQTPGQGLQFLFEYFSETQRNKGNFPGRFSGRQFSNSRSEMNVSTLELGDSALYLCASSGGTGGITDTQYFGPGTRLTVL.

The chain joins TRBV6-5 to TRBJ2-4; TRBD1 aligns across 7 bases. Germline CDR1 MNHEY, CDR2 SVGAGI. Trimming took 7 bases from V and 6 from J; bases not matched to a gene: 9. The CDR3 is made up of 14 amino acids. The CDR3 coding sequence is TGTGCCAGCAAGGAGACAGGGTTGCGAAACATTCAGTACTTC. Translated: CASKETGLRNIQYF.

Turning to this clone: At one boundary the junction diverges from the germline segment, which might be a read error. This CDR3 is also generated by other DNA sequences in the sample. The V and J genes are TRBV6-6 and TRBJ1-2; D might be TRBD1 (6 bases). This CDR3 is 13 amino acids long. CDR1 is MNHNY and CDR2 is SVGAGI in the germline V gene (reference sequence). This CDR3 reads CASRTTGLLGYTF. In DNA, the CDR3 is TGCGCCAGCAGAACGACAGGACTCCTTGGCTACACCTTC.

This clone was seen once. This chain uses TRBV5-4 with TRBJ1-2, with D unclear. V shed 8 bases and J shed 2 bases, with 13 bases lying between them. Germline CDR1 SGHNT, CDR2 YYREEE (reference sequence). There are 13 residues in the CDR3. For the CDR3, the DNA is TGTGCCAGTAGTCTCGGAGGGAACTATGGCTACACCTTC. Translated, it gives CASSLGGNYGYTF. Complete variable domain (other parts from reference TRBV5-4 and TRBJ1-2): ETGVTQSPTHLIKTRGQQVTLRCSSQSGHNTVSWYQQALGQGPQFIFQYYREEENGRGNFPPRFSGLQFPNYSSELNVNALELDDSALYLCASSLGGNYGYTFGSGTRLTVV.

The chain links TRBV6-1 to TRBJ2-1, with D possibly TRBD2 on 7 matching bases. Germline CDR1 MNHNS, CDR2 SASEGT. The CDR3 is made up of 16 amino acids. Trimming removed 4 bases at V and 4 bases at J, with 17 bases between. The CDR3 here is CASSGGGPMDYNEQFF. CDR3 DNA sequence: TGTGCCAGCAGTGGGGGGGGGCCTATGGATTACAATGAGCAGTTCTTC.

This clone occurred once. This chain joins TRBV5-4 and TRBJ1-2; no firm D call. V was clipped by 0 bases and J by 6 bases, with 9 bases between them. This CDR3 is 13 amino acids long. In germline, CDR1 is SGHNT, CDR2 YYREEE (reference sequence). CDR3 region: CASSLVPSDGYTF. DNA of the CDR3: TGTGCCAGCAGCTTGGTACCCTCGGATGGCTACACCTTC.

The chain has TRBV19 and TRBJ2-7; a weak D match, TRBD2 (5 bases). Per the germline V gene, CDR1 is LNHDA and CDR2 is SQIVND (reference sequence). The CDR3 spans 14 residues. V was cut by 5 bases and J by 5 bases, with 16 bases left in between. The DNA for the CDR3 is TGTGCCAGTAGTGTCCCCGGGAAGGGCCACGAGCAGTACTTC. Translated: CASSVPGKGHEQYF.

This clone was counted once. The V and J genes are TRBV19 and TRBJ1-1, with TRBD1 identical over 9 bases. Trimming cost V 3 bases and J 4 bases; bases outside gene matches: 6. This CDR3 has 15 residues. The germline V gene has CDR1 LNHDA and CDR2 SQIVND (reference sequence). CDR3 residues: CASSIPDRGFTEAFF. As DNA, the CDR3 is TGTGCCAGTAGTATCCCAGACAGGGGGTTCACTGAAGCTTTCTTT.

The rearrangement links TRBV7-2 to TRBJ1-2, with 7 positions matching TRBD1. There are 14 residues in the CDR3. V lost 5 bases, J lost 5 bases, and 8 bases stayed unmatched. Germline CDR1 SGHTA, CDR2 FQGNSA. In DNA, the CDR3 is TGTGCCAGCAGCCTCCGGGGACAGTTTTATGGCTACACCTTC. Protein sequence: CASSLRGQFYGYTF.

CDR3 bases: TGCGCCAGCGGCCCGGGACAGGCCTACGAGCAGTACTTC. Translated, it gives CASGPGQAYEQYF. The rearrangement links TRBV10-2 to TRBJ2-7; TRBD1 agrees at 8 bases. This CDR3 has 13 residues. CDR1 and CDR2 from the germline V gene are WSHSY and SAAADI. V dropped 8 bases and J dropped 2; count of bases not matched to a gene: 5.

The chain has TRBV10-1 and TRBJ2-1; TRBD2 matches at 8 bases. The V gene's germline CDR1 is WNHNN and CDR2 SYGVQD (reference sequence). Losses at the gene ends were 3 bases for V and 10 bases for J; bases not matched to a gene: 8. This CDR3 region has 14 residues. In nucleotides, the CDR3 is TGCGCCAGCAGTGACGGAGCGGGGGTGGAAGAGCAGTTCTTC. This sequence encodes CASSDGAGVEEQFF.

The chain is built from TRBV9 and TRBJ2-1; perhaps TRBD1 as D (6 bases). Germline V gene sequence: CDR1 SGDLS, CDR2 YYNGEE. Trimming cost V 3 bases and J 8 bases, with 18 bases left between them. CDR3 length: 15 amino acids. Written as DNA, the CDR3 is TGTGCCAGCAGCGCGGGGTACAGGGATACCGATGAGCAGTTCTTC. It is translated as CASSAGYRDTDEQFF.

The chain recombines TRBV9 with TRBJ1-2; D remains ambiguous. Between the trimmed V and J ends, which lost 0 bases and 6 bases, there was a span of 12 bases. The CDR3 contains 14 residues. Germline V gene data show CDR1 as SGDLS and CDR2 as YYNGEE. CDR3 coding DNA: TGTGCCAGCAGCGTAGACCCCTACTCACATGGCTACACCTTC. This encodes CASSVDPYSHGYTF. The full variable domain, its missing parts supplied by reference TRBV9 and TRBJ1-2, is DSGVTQTPKHLITATGQRVTLRCSPRSGDLSVYWYQQSLDQGLQFLIQYYNGEERAKGNILERFSAQQFPDLHSELNLSSLELGDSALYFCASSVDPYSHGYTFGSGTRLTVV.

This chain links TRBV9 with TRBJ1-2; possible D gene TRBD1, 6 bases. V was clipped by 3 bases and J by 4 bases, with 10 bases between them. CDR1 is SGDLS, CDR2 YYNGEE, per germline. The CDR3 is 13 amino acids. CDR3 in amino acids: CASSEGQLYGYTF. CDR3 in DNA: TGTGCCAGCAGCGAAGGACAGCTCTATGGCTACACCTTC.

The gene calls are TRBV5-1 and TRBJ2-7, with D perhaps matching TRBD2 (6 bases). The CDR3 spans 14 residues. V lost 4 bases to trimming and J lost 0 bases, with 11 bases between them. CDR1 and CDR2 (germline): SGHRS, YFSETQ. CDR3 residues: CASSGGLNSYEQYF. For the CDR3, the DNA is TGCGCCAGCAGCGGGGGACTGAACTCCTACGAGCAGTACTTC.

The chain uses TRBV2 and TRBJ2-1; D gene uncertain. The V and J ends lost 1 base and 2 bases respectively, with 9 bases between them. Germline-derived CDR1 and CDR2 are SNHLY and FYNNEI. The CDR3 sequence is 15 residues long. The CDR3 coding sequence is TGTGCCAGCAGTGAAGTTTCTCAGGCCTACAATGAGCAGTTCTTC. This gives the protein CASSEVSQAYNEQFF. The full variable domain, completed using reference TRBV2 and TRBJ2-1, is EPEVTQTPSHQVTQMGQEVILRCVPISNHLYFYWYRQILGQKVEFLVSFYNNEISEKSEIFDDQFSVERPDGSNFTLKIRSTKLEDSAMYFCASSEVSQAYNEQFFGPGTRLTVL.

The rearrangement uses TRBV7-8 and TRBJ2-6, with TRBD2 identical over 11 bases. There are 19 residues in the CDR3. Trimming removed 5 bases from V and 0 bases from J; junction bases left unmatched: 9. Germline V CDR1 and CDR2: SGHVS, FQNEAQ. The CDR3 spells CASSITSGGPVSGANVLTF. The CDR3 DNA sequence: TGTGCCAGCAGCATTACTAGCGGGGGTCCGGTCTCTGGGGCCAACGTCCTGACTTTC.